This TCR beta chain was observed in a study of CD8 T cells in Susac syndrome. Reverse transcription of about 0.5 to 1 ug RNA was carried out with random hexamers. TCRdb reprocessed the immunoSEQ multiplex PCR reads via MiXCR and lists one record per CDR3 protein. The sample includes about 130,000 distinct CDR3 sequences, more than 80% of them seen just once. The germline gives CDR1 SGHVS, CDR2 FQNEAQ. The V end lost 5 bases, the J end lost 2 bases, and 19 bases lay between the germline ends. The CDR3 is 18 amino acids. The chain couples TRBV7-8 to TRBJ2-6; D may be TRBD2 (7 bases). The receptor was isolated from a human donor with multiple sclerosis. Sequenced: CD8+ T cells from PBMCs. The CDR3 here is CASSPWGGARAGANVLTF. The CDR3 nucleotides are TGTGCCAGCAGCCCGTGGGGGGGCGCGCGGGCTGGGGCCAACGTCCTGACTTTC.